This T cell receptor (beta chain) was obtained from a study of blood T cell repertoires in COVID-19. Study context: The origin of the acute and convalescent COVID-19 samples was the United States, Italy and Spain.

In the original analysis: From reference gene primer amplification, estimates of nucleated cell counts were derived. Produced via immunoSEQ multiplex PCR; TCRdb's table is partial and in-frame only. The V and J calls and clone size were taken over from that table, and D and trimming were inferred from the DNA. Here the sample spans approximately 210,000 clones, over 75% being singletons. V was pared by 7 bases and J by 5 bases, with 17 bases between. Germline loops: CDR1 LNHDA, CDR2 SQIVND (reference sequence). The CDR3 is 14 amino acids. V and J are TRBV19 and TRBJ2-5; TRBD1 might be the D (7 bases). The sample was peripheral blood. The receptor comes from a middle-aged woman with acute or convalescent COVID-19. The CDR3 here is CASTPRGDLETQYF. The DNA for the CDR3 is TGTGCCAGTACCCCCAGGGGGGACCTCGAGACCCAGTACTTC.